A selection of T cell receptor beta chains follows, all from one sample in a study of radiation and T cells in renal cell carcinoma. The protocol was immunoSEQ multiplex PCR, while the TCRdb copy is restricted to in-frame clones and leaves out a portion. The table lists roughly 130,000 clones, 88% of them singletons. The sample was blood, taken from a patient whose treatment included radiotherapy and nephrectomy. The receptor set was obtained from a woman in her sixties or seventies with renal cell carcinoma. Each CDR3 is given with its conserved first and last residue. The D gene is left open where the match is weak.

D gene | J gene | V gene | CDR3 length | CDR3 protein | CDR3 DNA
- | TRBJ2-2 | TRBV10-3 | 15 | CAISPGTQNTGELFF | TGTGCCATCAGTCCCGGGACCCAGAACACCGGGGAGCTGTTTTTT
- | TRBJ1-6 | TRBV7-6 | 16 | CASSLRDTSYNSPLHF | TGTGCCAGCAGCCTCCGGGACACCTCCTATAATTCACCCCTCCACTTT
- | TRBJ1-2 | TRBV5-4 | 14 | CASSPVGGNYGYTF | TGTGCCAGCAGCCCAGTAGGGGGGAACTATGGCTACACCTTC
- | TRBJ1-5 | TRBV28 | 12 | CATAGSNQPQHF | TGTGCCACCGCCGGTAGCAATCAGCCCCAGCATTTT
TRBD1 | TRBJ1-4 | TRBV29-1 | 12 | CSVATGVEKLFF | TGCAGCGTTGCTACAGGGGTAGAAAAACTGTTTTTT
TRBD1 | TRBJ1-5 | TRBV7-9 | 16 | CASSSSWTGPNQPQHF | TGTGCCAGCAGCTCTAGTTGGACAGGGCCCAATCAGCCCCAGCATTTT
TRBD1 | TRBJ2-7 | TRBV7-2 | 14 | CASSLDRALGEQYF | TGTGCCAGCAGCCTGGACAGGGCTTTAGGGGAGCAGTACTTC
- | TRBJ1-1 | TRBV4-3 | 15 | CASSQGQSMNTEAFF | TGCGCCAGCAGCCAAGGACAGTCCATGAACACTGAAGCTTTCTTT
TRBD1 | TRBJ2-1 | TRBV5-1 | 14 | CASSAGTGGNEQFF | TGCGCCAGCAGCGCCGGGACAGGGGGTAATGAGCAGTTCTTC
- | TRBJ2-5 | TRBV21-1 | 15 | CASPGGYRFGETQYF | TGTGCCAGTCCGGGGGGGTACAGGTTTGGGGAGACCCAGTACTTC
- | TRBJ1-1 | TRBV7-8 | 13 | CASSVDRIAEAFF | TGTGCCAGCAGCGTCGACAGGATCGCTGAAGCTTTCTTT
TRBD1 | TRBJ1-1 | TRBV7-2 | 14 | CASRQAGTGKEAFF | TGTGCCAGCCGTCAAGCCGGGACAGGGAAAGAAGCTTTCTTT
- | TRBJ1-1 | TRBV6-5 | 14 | CASTRVQGGTEAFF | TGTGCCAGCACTCGAGTACAGGGCGGCACTGAAGCTTTCTTT
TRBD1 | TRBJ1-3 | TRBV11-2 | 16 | CASSLDDRVNGNTIYF | TGTGCCAGCAGCTTAGATGACAGGGTCAACGGAAACACCATATATTTT
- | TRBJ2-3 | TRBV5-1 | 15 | CASSLAPLVTDTQYF | TGCGCCAGCAGCTTGGCCCCACTAGTCACAGATACGCAGTATTTT